This T cell receptor (beta chain) was profiled in a study of spatial heterogeneity in lung cancer. Study-wide findings and caveats: At tumor resection, ubiquitous expanded TCRs were detected in blood more often than later.

TCR cDNA molecules were tagged individually, and each one carried a unique molecular identifier. TCRdb ran MiXCR on the 5' RACE reads and lists one entry per CDR3 protein. The table records about 11,000 distinct CDR3 sequences, approximately 6.8% of them present only once. The time point denotes: sample taken at primary tumor resection. Researchers sequenced whole RNA taken from tumor, nontumor lung or frozen PBMC without sorting. The cohort: around 79 early-stage, untreated non-small cell lung cancer patients. CDR3 length equals 15 residues. The ends lost 5 bases at V and 6 bases at J; junction bases unmatched: 4. This clonotype was observed a handful of times. Its antigen is as yet unknown. This beta chain lies outside the target of a library built for alpha chains; its clone size means little.

The source was PBMCs, collected at surgery. The chain carries TRBV12-3 or TRBV12-4 and TRBJ2-2, with 12 bases identical to TRBD2. The receptor was isolated from a male donor with early-stage non-small cell lung cancer. CDR3 bases: TGTGCCAGCAGTAGGACTAGCGGGATCCCCGGGGAGCTGTTTTTT. This codes for CASSRTSGIPGELFF.